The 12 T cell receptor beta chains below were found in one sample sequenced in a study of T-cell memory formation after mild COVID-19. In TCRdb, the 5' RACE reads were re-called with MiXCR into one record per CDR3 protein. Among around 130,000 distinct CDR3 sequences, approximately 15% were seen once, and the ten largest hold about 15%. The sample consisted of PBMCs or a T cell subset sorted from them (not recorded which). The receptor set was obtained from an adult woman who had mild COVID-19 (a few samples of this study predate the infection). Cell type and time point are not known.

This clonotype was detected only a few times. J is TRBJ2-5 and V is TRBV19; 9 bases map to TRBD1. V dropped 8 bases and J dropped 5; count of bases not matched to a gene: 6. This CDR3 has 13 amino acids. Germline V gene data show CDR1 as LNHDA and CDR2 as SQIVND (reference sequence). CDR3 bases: TGTGCCAGTGGTCAACAGGGGGCCGAGACCCAGTACTTC. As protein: CASGQQGAETQYF.

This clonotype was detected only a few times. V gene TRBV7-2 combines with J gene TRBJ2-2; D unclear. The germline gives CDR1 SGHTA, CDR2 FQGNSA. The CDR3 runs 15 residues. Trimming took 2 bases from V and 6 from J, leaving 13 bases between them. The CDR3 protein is CASSLSPGSSGELFF. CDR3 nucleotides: TGTGCCAGCAGCTTAAGTCCAGGCTCCTCCGGGGAGCTGTTTTTT. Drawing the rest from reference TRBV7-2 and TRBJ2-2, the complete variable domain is GAGVSQSPSNKVTEKGKDVELRCDPISGHTALYWYRQSLGQGLEFLIYFQGNSAPDKSGLPSDRFSAERTGGSVSTLTIQRTQQEDSAVYLCASSLSPGSSGELFFGEGSRLTVL.

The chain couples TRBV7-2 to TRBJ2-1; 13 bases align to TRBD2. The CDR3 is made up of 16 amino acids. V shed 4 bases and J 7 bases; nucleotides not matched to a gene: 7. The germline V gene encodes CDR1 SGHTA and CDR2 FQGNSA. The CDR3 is CASSWELAGGRNEQFF. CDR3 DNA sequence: TGTGCCAGCAGCTGGGAACTAGCGGGGGGGCGTAATGAGCAGTTCTTC.

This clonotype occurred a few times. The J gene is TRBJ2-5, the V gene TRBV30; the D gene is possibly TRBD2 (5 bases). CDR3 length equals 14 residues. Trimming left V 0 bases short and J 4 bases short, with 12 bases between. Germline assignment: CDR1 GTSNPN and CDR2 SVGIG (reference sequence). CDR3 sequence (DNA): TGTGCCTGGAGTGTACGAGGGTACGGAGAGACCCAGTACTTC. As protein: CAWSVRGYGETQYF.

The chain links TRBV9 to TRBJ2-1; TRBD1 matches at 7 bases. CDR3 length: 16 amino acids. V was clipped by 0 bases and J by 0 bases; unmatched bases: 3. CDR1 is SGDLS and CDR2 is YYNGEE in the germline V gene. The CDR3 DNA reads TGTGCCAGCAGCGTAGGACAGGGAAGCTCCTACAATGAGCAGTTCTTC. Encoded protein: CASSVGQGSSYNEQFF.

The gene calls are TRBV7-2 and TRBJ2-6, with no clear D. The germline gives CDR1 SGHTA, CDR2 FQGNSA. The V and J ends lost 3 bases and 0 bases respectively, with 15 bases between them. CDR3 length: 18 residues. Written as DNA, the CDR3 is TGTGCCAGCAGCTTTCGCGCCGGCAGAACCTCTGGGGCCAACGTCCTGACTTTC. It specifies CASSFRAGRTSGANVLTF.

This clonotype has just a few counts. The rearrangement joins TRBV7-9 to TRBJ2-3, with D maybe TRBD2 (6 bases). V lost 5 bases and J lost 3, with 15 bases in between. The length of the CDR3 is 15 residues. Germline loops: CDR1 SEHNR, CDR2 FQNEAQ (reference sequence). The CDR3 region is CASSPAGRGTDTQYF. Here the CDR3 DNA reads TGTGCCAGCAGCCCGGCGGGAAGAGGGACAGATACGCAGTATTTT. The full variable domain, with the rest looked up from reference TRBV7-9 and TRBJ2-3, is DTGVSQNPRHKITKRGQNVTFRCDPISEHNRLYWYRQTLGQGPEFLTYFQNEAQLEKSRLLSDRFSAERPKGSFSTLEIQRTEQGDSAMYLCASSPAGRGTDTQYFGPGTRLTVL.

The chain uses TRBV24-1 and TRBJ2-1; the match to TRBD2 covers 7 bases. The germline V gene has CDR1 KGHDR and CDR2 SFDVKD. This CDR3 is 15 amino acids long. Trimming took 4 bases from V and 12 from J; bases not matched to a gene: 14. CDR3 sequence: CATSDNFAGAKGQFF. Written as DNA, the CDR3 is TGTGCCACCAGTGACAACTTCGCGGGAGCCAAGGGGCAGTTCTTC.

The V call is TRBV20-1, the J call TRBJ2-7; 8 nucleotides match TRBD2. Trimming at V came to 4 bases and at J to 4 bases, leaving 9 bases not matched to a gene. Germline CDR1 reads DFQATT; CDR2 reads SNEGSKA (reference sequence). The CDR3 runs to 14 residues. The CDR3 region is CSATRGAGEYEQYF. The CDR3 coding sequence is TGCAGTGCTACGCGGGGGGCAGGGGAGTACGAGCAGTACTTC.

The CDR3 nucleotides are TGCAGCCACCTTATGGCGGCAGGACCCTACGAGCAGTACTTC. Translated: CSHLMAAGPYEQYF. The chain employs TRBV20-1 and TRBJ2-7; D is uncertain. This CDR3 spans 14 amino acids. Germline V gene sequence: CDR1 DFQATT, CDR2 SNEGSKA (reference sequence).

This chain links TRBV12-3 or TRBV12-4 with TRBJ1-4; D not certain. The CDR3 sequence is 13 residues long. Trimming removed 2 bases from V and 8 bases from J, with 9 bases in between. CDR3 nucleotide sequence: TGTGCCAGCAGTTTAAGAGTTTTCGAAAAACTGTTTTTT. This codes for CASSLRVFEKLFF.

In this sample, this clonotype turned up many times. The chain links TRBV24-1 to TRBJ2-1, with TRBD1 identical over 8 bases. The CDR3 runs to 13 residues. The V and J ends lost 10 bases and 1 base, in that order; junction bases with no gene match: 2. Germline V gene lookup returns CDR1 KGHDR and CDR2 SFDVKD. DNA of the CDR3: TGTGCCACGCGACAGGGGTCCTACAATGAGCAGTTCTTC. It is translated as CATRQGSYNEQFF.